A single sample gave rise to the 6 T cell receptor beta chains below, sequenced in a study of cytomegalovirus exposure and HLA in healthy donors. PCR employed 60 Vbeta and 13 Jbeta primers. Method: immunoSEQ multiplex PCR; TCRdb's copy keeps in-frame clones and lacks some. The table has 100,000 to 150,000 clones, around 77% seen once. Sequencing input: PBMCs. The receptors were gathered from a male donor in good health and CMV-seropositive.

This clone was seen just once. The chain links TRBV5-5 to TRBJ2-7, with D possibly TRBD1 on 6 matching bases. Trimming removed 6 bases from V and 4 bases from J, with 11 bases in between. In germline, CDR1 is SGHKS, CDR2 YYEKEE (reference sequence). The CDR3 totals 12 residues. The CDR3 coding sequence is TGTGCCAGCATCACCAGGGGATACGAGCAGTACTTC. Its translation is CASITRGYEQYF.

This clone was recorded once. The V call is TRBV2, the J call TRBJ1-1; 11 bases map to TRBD1. This CDR3 has 14 residues. Germline V CDR1 and CDR2: SNHLY, FYNNEI. Trimming took 1 base from V and 12 from J; bases not matched to a gene: 7. Here the CDR3 reads CASSEGTGGRITFF. In DNA, the CDR3 is TGTGCCAGCAGTGAAGGGACAGGGGGCAGGATAACTTTCTTT.

V is TRBV5-1 and J is TRBJ1-4; D is unresolved. Trimming shortened V by 1 base and J by 7 bases, and 14 bases separated the two germline ends. The germline V gene has CDR1 SGHRS and CDR2 YFSETQ. The CDR3 is 15 amino acids. Written as DNA, the CDR3 is TGCGCCAGCAGCTTGAGCCGGTCCCCAAGTGAAAAACTGTTTTTT. It translates to CASSLSRSPSEKLFF.

This chain links TRBV6-1 with TRBJ1-2; D is possibly TRBD1 (6 bases). The CDR3 runs 13 residues. Germline assignment: CDR1 MNHNS and CDR2 SASEGT. V was pared by 5 bases and J by 2 bases, with 9 bases between. CDR3 sequence (DNA): TGTGCCAGCAGTAGAACAGGGAACTATGGCTACACCTTC. It yields the protein CASSRTGNYGYTF.

This chain links TRBV6-6 with TRBJ2-1; the D gene is possibly TRBD1 (7 bases). V was clipped by 1 base and J by 7 bases, with 17 bases between them. The CDR3 consists of 16 residues. Germline lookup yields CDR1 MNHNY and CDR2 SVGAGI (reference sequence). The CDR3: CASSYFWAEGANEQFF. CDR3 nucleotide sequence: TGTGCCAGCAGTTACTTCTGGGCGGAGGGGGCAAATGAGCAGTTCTTC.

The chain has TRBV19 and TRBJ2-4; TRBD2 aligns across 11 bases. In germline, CDR1 is LNHDA, CDR2 SQIVND (reference sequence). Trimming took 4 bases from V and 1 from J; bases not matched to a gene: 24. The CDR3 covers 23 residues. This chain's CDR3 is CASSNTGWLAGGASGEAKNIQYF. The CDR3 DNA sequence: TGTGCCAGTAGTAACACAGGGTGGCTAGCGGGAGGTGCAAGCGGAGAGGCCAAAAACATTCAGTACTTC.